Below, 5 T cell receptor beta chains from the same sample are listed, as sequenced in a study of control samples from healthy donors and cancer patients. Repertoires were generated with immunoSEQ multiplex PCR, while TCRdb's copy carries only in-frame clones and drops some. The data show about 130,000 clones, with approximately 92% seen just once and about 2.6% held by the top ten. The sequencing sample was made of blood. The source is a man younger than 35 in good health.

Comment on this clone: The junction does not match germline at one end; this may be a read error. The chain carries TRBV6-5 and TRBJ1-1; 7 nucleotides agree with TRBD1. The germline CDR1 and CDR2 sequences are MNHEY and SVGAGI. This CDR3 is 15 amino acids long. The DNA of the CDR3 is TGTGCCAGCAGTTCACAGGGGACGGTGAACACTGAAACTTTCTTT. Its protein is CASSSQGTVNTETFF.

V gene TRBV30 combines with J gene TRBJ2-7, with D perhaps TRBD2 (6 bases). The CDR3 contains 13 residues. The V gene's germline CDR1 is GTSNPN and CDR2 SVGIG (reference sequence). With 3 bases removed from V and 6 bases from J, the gap between germline ends came to 15 bases. The CDR3 DNA is TGTGCCTGGAGCGACGGGAGAAGGCCCGAGCAGTACGTC. This encodes CAWSDGRRPEQYV.

The chain combines TRBV25-1 with TRBJ2-1; no reliable D call. In germline, CDR1 is MGHDK, CDR2 SYGVNS. CDR3 size: 13 residues. With 7 bases removed from V and 9 bases from J, the gap between germline ends came to 16 bases. Here the CDR3 reads CASTRAYGGEQFF. CDR3 nucleotides: TGTGCCAGCACCCGGGCGTACGGCGGTGAGCAGTTCTTC.

This clone is a singleton in its sample. V and J are TRBV3-1 (or the pseudogene TRBV3-2) and TRBJ2-5, with D possibly being TRBD1 or TRBD2 (5 bases each). This CDR3 is built from 13 residues. Germline V gene sequence: CDR1 LGHDT, CDR2 YNNKEL (reference sequence). With 0 bases removed from V and 14 bases from J, the gap between germline ends came to 16 bases. CDR3 sequence: CASSQDGGAGSYF. The CDR3 DNA reads as TGTGCCAGCAGCCAAGACGGCGGAGCAGGGAGCTACTTC.

This CDR3 reads CASRLAGARYNEQFF. DNA for the CDR3: TGTGCCAGCAGATTAGCGGGAGCAAGGTACAATGAGCAGTTCTTC. V is TRBV25-1 and J is TRBJ2-1; 9 bases are shared with TRBD2. In germline, CDR1 is MGHDK, CDR2 SYGVNS. This CDR3 region has 15 residues. The V and J ends lost 6 bases and 4 bases, in that order; junction bases with no gene match: 7.